Below, 13 T cell receptor beta chains from the same sample are listed, as sequenced in a study of post-analysis software for immune sequencing data (dated by TCRdb to the mid-2010s). On the study overall, not on this receptor specifically: Patients showed significantly higher frequencies than controls for five TRBV segments, among them TRBV5-6, TRBV5-1 and TRBV20-1.

The library relied on PCR. Instrument on record: Illumina HiSeq 2500. To reduce PCR and sequencing biases, unique molecular identifiers were incorporated into the TCR beta cDNA libraries. TCRdb reprocessed the public reads (quality trimming at Q25 with fastp, clone calling with MiXCR) and kept in-frame beta chains. Duplicate CDR3 protein sequences are folded into a single record with the most common DNA and genes. In this sample the table shows roughly 800,000 distinct CDR3 sequences, under 70% of which occur a single time. 4.6% of the sample lies in the top ten. No cognate antigen is known for these TCRs. The sequenced sample consisted of blood. These receptors were collected from a girl under 18 with multiple sclerosis.

V and J are TRBV29-1 and TRBJ2-1; 7 positions agree with TRBD1. The CDR3 is 12 amino acids. From germline, CDR1 is SQVTM and CDR2 ANQGSEA. After removal of 5 bases from V and 6 bases from J, the junction contained 4 bases not matched to a gene. The CDR3: CSVFEGANEQFF. CDR3 DNA: TGCAGCGTTTTTGAGGGGGCCAATGAGCAGTTCTTC.

The chain is built from TRBV7-9 and TRBJ1-2; tentative D call: TRBD1 (6 bases). From germline, CDR1 is SEHNR and CDR2 FQNEAQ (reference sequence). The CDR3 has 13 residues. Trimming left V 1 base short and J 6 bases short, with 9 bases between. CDR3 nucleotide sequence: TGTGCCAGCAGCTTAGAAGGGGGACATGGCTACACCTTC. Amino acid sequence: CASSLEGGHGYTF.

The count of this clonotype is one. The chain employs TRBV15 and TRBJ1-5; 9 bases are a match to TRBD1. The germline CDR1 and CDR2 sequences are LNHNV and YYDKDF (reference sequence). This CDR3 spans 18 amino acids. Trimming removed 5 bases from V and 0 bases from J; junction bases left unmatched: 11. CDR3 coding DNA: TGTGCCACCAGCTTAAGGGGGGACAGGGCCCGTAGCAATCAGCCCCAGCATTTT. Amino acids: CATSLRGDRARSNQPQHF.

The rearrangement links TRBV23-1 to TRBJ1-5, with no clear D. TRBV23-1 falls under the ORF class, with uncertain function. CDR3 length equals 17 residues. V was shortened by 0 bases and J by 1 base, with 13 bases between the two germline ends. The CDR3 protein is CASSQSNFGRSNQPQHF. The CDR3 nucleotides are TGCGCCAGCAGTCAATCGAACTTCGGACGGAGCAATCAGCCCCAGCATTTT.

This clonotype appeared a single time. This rearrangement joins TRBV6-4 to TRBJ2-1; maybe TRBD1 (6 bases). Germline CDR1 MRHNA, CDR2 SNTAGT. This CDR3 comprises 16 residues. Trimming shortened V by 5 bases and J by 3 bases, and 17 bases separated the two germline ends. The CDR3 region has the DNA TGTGCCAGCAGTTCCGGCTGGGCAGGGGACTACAATGAGCAGTTCTTC. This gives the protein CASSSGWAGDYNEQFF.

The chain joins TRBV29-1 to TRBJ2-5; the D is unclear. CDR1 is SQVTM and CDR2 is ANQGSEA in the germline V gene. Trimming took off 6 bases at V and 4 bases at J, with 12 bases between the two ends. This CDR3 is built from 12 residues. In DNA, the CDR3 is TGCAGCGTCGTTAGTGGTTCAGAGACCCAGTACTTC. Amino acids: CSVVSGSETQYF.

This clonotype was observed a handful of times. The chain links TRBV5-1 to TRBJ1-1; 9 bases agree with TRBD1. V shed 2 bases and J 3 bases; nucleotides not matched to a gene: 5. CDR3 length: 15 residues. Germline CDR1 and CDR2: SGHRS and YFSETQ. The CDR3 loop is CASSFSGQGDTEAFF. The CDR3 DNA sequence: TGCGCCAGCAGCTTCTCGGGACAGGGAGACACTGAAGCTTTCTTT.

The V gene is TRBV10-3, the J gene TRBJ2-3; TRBD2 aligns across 9 bases. This CDR3 is built from 14 residues. V lost 8 bases, J lost 1 base, and 4 bases stayed unmatched. Per germline, CDR1 ENHRY and CDR2 SYGVKD. The CDR3 here is CAIGLATGTDTQYF. Here the CDR3 DNA reads TGTGCCATCGGACTAGCGACGGGCACAGATACGCAGTATTTT.

This clonotype was picked up many times. This chain links TRBV14 with TRBJ2-6, with D perhaps matching TRBD1 (6 bases). The CDR3 is 19 amino acids. Trimming stripped 0 bases from V and 0 bases from J, with 15 bases between. From germline, CDR1 is SGHDN and CDR2 FVKESK. CDR3 protein: CASSQEAGTHRSGANVLTF. The CDR3 nucleotides are TGTGCCAGCAGCCAAGAGGCCGGGACACACCGCTCTGGGGCCAACGTCCTGACTTTC.

This clonotype was recorded a few times. The chain is built from TRBV10-3 and TRBJ1-2, with 7 bases matching TRBD1. The CDR3 contains 14 residues. Germline V CDR1 and CDR2: ENHRY, SYGVKD. Trimming removed 6 bases from V and 4 bases from J; junction bases left unmatched: 8. The CDR3 DNA reads as TGTGCCATCAGCGGGACAGATCGTATCTATGGCTACACCTTC. Residues: CAISGTDRIYGYTF.

This chain connects TRBV20-1 to TRBJ2-1; no reliable D call. This CDR3 spans 12 amino acids. Trimming shortened V by 5 bases and J by 4 bases, and 9 bases separated the two germline ends. Germline CDR1 is DFQATT and CDR2 is SNEGSKA (reference sequence). The CDR3 region is CSAQRVYNEQFF. CDR3 DNA sequence: TGCAGTGCTCAACGGGTTTACAATGAGCAGTTCTTC.

This clonotype was recorded only once. The V gene is TRBV20-1, the J gene TRBJ2-1; possible D gene TRBD2, 5 bases. With 4 bases removed from V and 5 bases from J, the gap between germline ends came to 21 bases. This CDR3 is 16 amino acids long. Germline CDR1 is DFQATT and CDR2 is SNEGSKA (reference sequence). The CDR3 sequence: CSATSSRGSADNEQFF. CDR3 nucleotide sequence: TGCAGTGCTACGTCCTCCCGGGGATCCGCCGACAATGAGCAGTTCTTC.

The chain recombines TRBV2 with TRBJ2-5; 9 bases map to TRBD2. The end of the DNA is better explained by TRBJ2-7, so the J call may be wrong. Per germline, CDR1 SNHLY and CDR2 FYNNEI. CDR3 length equals 16 residues. CDR3 nucleotide sequence: TGTGCCAGCAGCCTCCGCCCGGGACTAGCCACCAACGAGCAGTACTTC. Amino acids: CASSLRPGLATNEQYF.